This TCR beta chain appears in the sequencing data of a study of tissue T cells after allogeneic stem cell transplantation. Losses at the gene ends were 2 bases for V and 2 bases for J; bases not matched to a gene: 1. Germline V gene data show CDR1 as KGHPV and CDR2 as FQNQEV (reference sequence). The CDR3 is 14 amino acids. TCRdb's copy holds only in-frame clones and misses some; the assay was immunoSEQ multiplex PCR. The sample shows roughly 7,200 clones, 40% to 60% of them seen only once. Time point: mouse harvest day 7 after allogeneic transplant. The graft held 10^6 splenic CD5+ T cells and 10^7 T-cell-depleted bone marrow cells. About this clone itself: These gene names are mouse names. Sequencing ends 1 residue short of the CDR3 end; the germline J gene provides the rest. The sample carries other DNA sequences with the same CDR3.

The genes are TRBV26 and TRBJ1-1; 8 positions match TRBD1. The sequencing sample was made of gut tissue. The origin of this receptor is a female BALB/c mouse given C57BL/6 T cells with graft-versus-host disease after an allogeneic hematopoietic cell transplant. The CDR3 sequence is CASSLQGANTEVFF. The covered CDR3 bases are TGTGCCAGCAGTCTGCAGGGGGCCAACACAGAAGTCTTC.